This entry is about one TCR beta chain. This record comes from a study of blood T cell repertoires in COVID-19. Using immunoSEQ multiplex PCR, the repertoire was profiled, and TCRdb retains in-frame clones only, with some absent. The sample lists about 250,000 clones; around nine tenths were seen once. Sequenced input: peripheral blood. The TCR comes from an older man with acute or convalescent COVID-19.

The CDR3 is CASSPDTLPGELFF. The CDR3 DNA sequence: TGTGCCAGCAGCCCTGACACCCTCCCCGGGGAGCTGTTTTTT. The rearrangement links TRBV7-2 to TRBJ2-2; D is unresolved. This CDR3 has 14 amino acids. Germline assignment: CDR1 SGHTA and CDR2 FQGNSA. With 5 bases removed from V and 6 bases from J, the gap between germline ends came to 13 bases.